These 19 T cell receptor beta chains share one sample of origin, sequenced in a study of T cell responses to AZD1222 COVID-19 vaccine. Some clones are missing from TCRdb's copy, which holds only in-frame ones; the method was immunoSEQ multiplex PCR. The table lists some 160,000 clones, about 92% of them singletons. The sample in question was peripheral blood, obtained on day 0 of AZD1222 vaccination. All receptors come from an adult in good health.

The chain is built from TRBV3-1 (or the pseudogene TRBV3-2) and TRBJ1-1; possible D gene TRBD1, 5 bases. Germline V lookup: CDR1 LGHDT, CDR2 YNNKEL (reference sequence). The CDR3 is 13 amino acids. Deletions cut 1 base from V and 10 bases from J, with 13 bases between. The DNA for the CDR3 is TGTGCCAGCAGCCAAGGTGTGGGGGAGAGAGCTTTCTTT. It codes for CASSQGVGERAFF.

The rearrangement links TRBV3-1 (or the pseudogene TRBV3-2) to TRBJ1-1, with D unresolved. Germline V gene data show CDR1 as LGHDT and CDR2 as YNNKEL (reference sequence). The V and J ends lost 0 bases and 8 bases respectively, with 13 bases between them. The CDR3 has 14 amino acids. The CDR3 here is CASSQDRAWREAFF. CDR3 sequence (DNA): TGTGCCAGCAGCCAAGATCGGGCGTGGCGGGAAGCTTTCTTT.

V usage is TRBV27 and J usage is TRBJ1-1, with 8 bases fitting TRBD1. Germline trimming cut 5 bases from V and 5 bases from J; bases unmatched to any gene: 13. The CDR3 is 16 residues long. Germline loops: CDR1 MNHEY, CDR2 SMNVEV (reference sequence). CDR3 nucleotides: TGTGCCAGCAGTCCTTCACAGGGGGAGAAGTCAACTGAAGCTTTCTTT. Protein: CASSPSQGEKSTEAFF.

The CDR3 DNA follows: TGTGCCAGCAGCCGTAGGGGAAAGGGACAGGGACGCACTGAAGCTTTCTTT. This gives the protein CASSRRGKGQGRTEAFF. The V call is TRBV11-3, the J call TRBJ1-1; 9 nucleotides line up with TRBD1. The germline V gene encodes CDR1 SGHNT and CDR2 YENEEA. Losses at the gene ends were 5 bases for V and 4 bases for J; bases not matched to a gene: 14. The CDR3 totals 17 residues.

This chain uses TRBV5-1 with TRBJ2-5; TRBD2 matches at 11 bases. Germline lookup yields CDR1 SGHRS and CDR2 YFSETQ. With 0 bases clipped from V and 4 bases from J, the junction kept 5 bases outside the gene matches. The CDR3 totals 16 residues. The CDR3 sequence: CASSLGLAGGRETQYF. The CDR3 DNA follows: TGCGCCAGCAGCTTGGGGCTAGCGGGGGGTCGAGAGACCCAGTACTTC.

CDR3 sequence reads: CASSVRDESYEQYF. In DNA form, the CDR3 reads TGCGCCAGCAGCGTCCGGGACGAGAGCTACGAGCAGTACTTC. This chain connects TRBV5-1 to TRBJ2-7, with D perhaps given as TRBD1 or TRBD2 (5 bases each). Germline V lookup: CDR1 SGHRS, CDR2 YFSETQ. V lost 4 bases to trimming and J lost 3 bases, with 14 bases between them. The CDR3 contains 14 residues.

A note on this clone: Compared with germline, one end of the junction differs, possibly owing to a read error. The chain employs TRBV4-1 and TRBJ2-7; D call uncertain. The CDR3 contains 13 residues. CDR1 and CDR2 (germline): MGHRA, YSYEKL. DNA of the CDR3: TGCGCCAGCAGCCAAGATCCGCCATCTTTTAAGGTCTTC. Translated, it gives CASSQDPPSFKVF.

The count of this clone is one. The J gene is TRBJ1-3, the V gene TRBV3-1 (or the pseudogene TRBV3-2); D uncertain. The germline V and J ends were trimmed by 3 bases and 3 bases, with 12 bases remaining between them. The germline CDR1 and CDR2 sequences are LGHDT and YNNKEL (reference sequence). The CDR3 runs 15 residues. The CDR3 nucleotides read TGTGCCAGCAGCCAGACCGGCGCAAATGGAAACACCATATATTTT. It yields the protein CASSQTGANGNTIYF.

The rearrangement links TRBV5-4 to TRBJ1-5; D is unclear. The CDR3 consists of 12 residues. The V gene's germline CDR1 is SGHNT and CDR2 YYREEE (reference sequence). With 1 base removed from V and 6 bases from J, the gap between germline ends came to 5 bases. Here the CDR3 reads CASSLYGQPQHF. In DNA form, the CDR3 reads TGTGCCAGCAGCTTGTATGGTCAGCCCCAGCATTTT.

V and J are TRBV9 and TRBJ2-7; TRBD2 matches 12 bases. CDR3 size: 15 residues. J gave up 7 bases and V 4 bases, and 9 bases lay outside the gene matches. Germline V gives CDR1 SGDLS, CDR2 YYNGEE. The DNA for the CDR3 is TGTGCCAGCAGCCGAGCTAGCGGGGGGGCAGGGGAGCAGTACTTC. Translating it yields CASSRASGGAGEQYF.

The chain uses TRBV3-1 (or the pseudogene TRBV3-2) and TRBJ1-6; D remains ambiguous. This CDR3 has 14 residues. Germline CDR1 and CDR2: LGHDT and YNNKEL (reference sequence). Between the trimmed V and J ends, which lost 2 bases and 10 bases, there was a span of 12 bases. The CDR3: CASSQLIVASPLHF. CDR3 sequence (DNA): TGTGCCAGCAGCCAACTTATCGTGGCCTCACCCCTCCACTTT.

V is TRBV18 and J is TRBJ2-1; 7 nucleotides agree with TRBD2. This CDR3 spans 13 amino acids. Germline lookup yields CDR1 KGHSH and CDR2 LQKENI. V shed 1 base and J 9 bases; nucleotides not matched to a gene: 3. Written as DNA, the CDR3 is TGTGCCAGCTCACCACGATCTAGCGGTGAGCAGTTCTTC. This translates into CASSPRSSGEQFF.

This chain joins TRBV6-2 or TRBV6-3 and TRBJ2-2, with 8 bases fitting TRBD2. The CDR3 runs to 16 residues. The germline CDR1 and CDR2 sequences are MNHEY and SVGEGT. V lost 2 bases and J lost 10; bases outside the gene matches: 12. The CDR3 loop is CASSYPGTSSSVELFF. The CDR3 DNA is TGTGCCAGCAGTTACCCGGGGACTAGTAGTAGTGTGGAGCTGTTTTTT.

This clone was found once. This CDR3 is CASSSRGVEEKLFF. For the CDR3, the DNA is TGTGCCAGCAGCAGCAGGGGTGTTGAGGAAAAACTGTTTTTT. J is TRBJ1-4 and V is TRBV7-9; D is perhaps TRBD1 (6 bases). This CDR3 has 14 residues. Germline CDR1 and CDR2: SEHNR and FQNEAQ (reference sequence). V dropped 5 bases and J dropped 8 bases, with 15 bases sitting between them. The full variable domain, its missing parts supplied by reference TRBV7-9 and TRBJ1-4, is DTGVSQNPRHKITKRGQNVTFRCDPISEHNRLYWYRQTLGQGPEFLTYFQNEAQLEKSRLLSDRFSAERPKGSFSTLEIQRTEQGDSAMYLCASSSRGVEEKLFFGSGTQLSVL.

The rearrangement joins TRBV28 to TRBJ1-3, with unresolved D. Between the trimmed V and J ends, which lost 10 bases and 8 bases, there was a span of 15 bases. CDR3 length equals 12 residues. Germline-derived CDR1 and CDR2 are MDHEN and SYDVKM. CDR3 sequence reads: CATREGLDTIYF. The CDR3 bases are TGTGCCACTCGAGAGGGTCTAGACACCATATATTTT.

Written as DNA, the CDR3 is TGTGCCACTGCACGGCCGAACACTGAAGCTTTCTTT. It encodes CATARPNTEAFF. This sequence joins TRBV6-5 and TRBJ1-1, with no clear D. Germline V lookup: CDR1 MNHEY, CDR2 SVGAGI. This CDR3 has 12 residues. Deletions cut 10 bases from V and 1 base from J, with 10 bases between.

V is TRBV15 and J is TRBJ1-2; D may be TRBD1 (6 bases). V shed 4 bases and J shed 3 bases, with 15 bases lying between them. This CDR3 is built from 15 residues. CDR1 LNHNV and CDR2 YYDKDF come from the germline V gene (reference sequence). CDR3 DNA: TGTGCCACCAGCACCGCGAGGGGGGCGGACTATGGCTACACCTTC. Residues: CATSTARGADYGYTF.

J is TRBJ2-1 and V is TRBV14; D not resolved. The CDR3 length is 14 residues. With 2 bases removed from V and 8 bases from J, the gap between germline ends came to 13 bases. Germline CDR1 and CDR2: SGHDN and FVKESK. The CDR3 loop is CASSQLINVDEQFF. In nucleotides, the CDR3 is TGTGCCAGCAGCCAACTTATAAATGTGGATGAGCAGTTCTTC.

The chain couples TRBV2 to TRBJ2-7; the D gene is possibly TRBD1 (6 bases). From germline, CDR1 is SNHLY and CDR2 FYNNEI. Trimming pared 1 base from V and 5 bases from J, leaving 12 bases between. The CDR3 contains 14 residues. CDR3 nucleotide sequence: TGTGCCAGCAGTGAAGGTCTGGGGGCCGACGAGCAGTACTTC. This gives the protein CASSEGLGADEQYF.